This T cell receptor (beta chain) is drawn from a study of breast tumors, draining lymph nodes, adjacent tissues. Points from the study as a whole: Tumors had less TCR diversity than lymph nodes, more than nontumor tissue.

In its sample, this clonotype was seen once. Antigen unknown. A much larger clonotype is one base distant, so this may be a read error. Germline V gene data show CDR1 as SGHNT and CDR2 as YYREEE (reference sequence). This CDR3 comprises 17 residues. Via MiXCR, TCRdb re-called the multiplex PCR reads, giving one row per CDR3 protein. The sample yields 200,000 to 300,000 distinct CDR3 sequences, about 30% seen once. Breast cancer patients provided tissue from their axillary draining lymph nodes. Sequencing was performed on axillary lymph node tissue. The TCR comes from a female donor with breast cancer. Some clones in this sample may be carry-over from other donors' samples. V is TRBV5-4 and J is TRBJ2-7; D is perhaps TRBD2 (6 bases). CDR3 coding DNA: TGCGCCAGCAGCCAAGAGGCTACCGGGAGACCGACCTACGAGCAGTACTTC. It is translated as CASSQEATGRPTYEQYF.